The 18 T cell receptor beta chains reported below all come from one sample, sequenced in a study of blood T cell repertoires in COVID-19. The table came from immunoSEQ multiplex PCR; TCRdb's copy has only in-frame clones and leaves some out. The data contain tens of thousands of clones, about 78% of them singletons. The sample comprised peripheral blood. The source is a man older than 75 with acute or convalescent COVID-19.

CDR3 sequence (DNA): TGCGCCAGCAGCCGCGGGGTAGCGGGGATTTACGAGCAGTACTTC. The encoded protein is CASSRGVAGIYEQYF. This rearrangement joins TRBV5-1 to TRBJ2-7; 8 bases fit TRBD2. Trimming removed 4 bases from V and 4 bases from J; junction bases left unmatched: 10. Germline loops: CDR1 SGHRS, CDR2 YFSETQ. The CDR3 loop spans 15 amino acids. The whole variable domain, filled in from reference TRBV5-1 and TRBJ2-7, reads KAGVTQTPRYLIKTRGQQVTLSCSPISGHRSVSWYQQTPGQGLQFLFEYFSETQRNKGNFPGRFSGRQFSNSRSEMNVSTLELGDSALYLCASSRGVAGIYEQYFGPGTRLTVT.

The J gene is TRBJ2-7, the V gene TRBV7-2; TRBD2 might be the D (7 bases). Germline values: CDR1 SGHTA, CDR2 FQGNSA. The CDR3 is made up of 16 amino acids. The germline V and J ends were trimmed by 0 bases and 2 bases, with 14 bases remaining between them. The CDR3 DNA follows: TGTGCCAGCAGCTTAGCAGGGGGGGGTCGTCCCTACGAGCAGTACTTC. The encoded protein is CASSLAGGGRPYEQYF.

The V gene is TRBV30, the J gene TRBJ1-1; weak D call: TRBD1 (5 bases). With 0 bases removed from V and 4 bases from J, the gap between germline ends came to 15 bases. Germline-derived CDR1 and CDR2 are GTSNPN and SVGIG (reference sequence). This CDR3 contains 15 residues. CDR3: CAWSVVGVRGTEAFF. The CDR3 region has the DNA TGTGCCTGGAGTGTAGTAGGGGTGCGGGGCACTGAAGCTTTCTTT.

The V call is TRBV5-1, the J call TRBJ2-2, with TRBD1 as a possible D gene (7 bases). CDR1 is SGHRS and CDR2 is YFSETQ in the germline V gene. The CDR3 is made up of 14 amino acids. Trimming took 7 bases from V and 4 from J, leaving 14 bases between them. The CDR3 loop is CASGAGQTTGELFF. CDR3 nucleotides: TGCGCCAGCGGCGCGGGACAGACCACCGGGGAGCTGTTTTTT.

V and J are TRBV21-1 and TRBJ2-4; no check of the table's D call, TRBD2, against the DNA was made. TRBV21-1 is termed a pseudogene. The CDR3 has 15 residues. CDR3: CASSVCRRLGDIQYF. The CDR3 coding sequence is TGTGCCAGCAGCGTTTGTCGTAGGCTCGGGGACATTCAGTACTTC.

The chain couples TRBV7-9 to TRBJ2-5, with 11 bases identical to TRBD1. CDR1 and CDR2 (germline): SEHNR, FQNEAQ (reference sequence). This CDR3 spans 16 amino acids. J gave up 4 bases and V 3 bases, and 7 bases lay outside the gene matches. The CDR3 loop is CASSFLGQGASETQYF. CDR3 nucleotides: TGTGCCAGCAGCTTCCTCGGACAGGGGGCATCAGAGACCCAGTACTTC. The full variable domain, completed using reference TRBV7-9 and TRBJ2-5, is DTGVSQNPRHKITKRGQNVTFRCDPISEHNRLYWYRQTLGQGPEFLTYFQNEAQLEKSRLLSDRFSAERPKGSFSTLEIQRTEQGDSAMYLCASSFLGQGASETQYFGPGTRLLVL.

The chain carries TRBV10-3 and TRBJ2-3, with 7 bases fitting TRBD1. The germline V gene encodes CDR1 ENHRY and CDR2 SYGVKD. V trimming: 6 bases; J trimming: 4 bases; junction bases outside the gene matches: 10. CDR3 size: 15 residues. The CDR3, as DNA: TGTGCCATCAGGGGGACAGACGGGCGGGCAGATACGCAGTATTTT. As protein: CAIRGTDGRADTQYF.

This chain links TRBV24-1 with TRBJ2-2, with D maybe TRBD1 (6 bases). Germline CDR1 and CDR2: KGHDR and SFDVKD. Trimming stripped 10 bases from V and 4 bases from J, with 12 bases between. This CDR3 spans 13 amino acids. The CDR3 sequence is CATGAGITGELFF. DNA for the CDR3: TGTGCCACGGGGGCAGGGATCACCGGGGAGCTGTTTTTT.

The rearrangement uses TRBV18 and TRBJ2-2; 8 bases align to TRBD1. The germline V gene has CDR1 KGHSH and CDR2 LQKENI. V shed 0 bases and J 1 base; nucleotides not matched to a gene: 1. The length of the CDR3 is 16 residues. As DNA, the CDR3 is TGTGCCAGCTCACCACCCGGGACAGGGAACACCGGGGAGCTGTTTTTT. Amino acids: CASSPPGTGNTGELFF.

The table lists this clone with a few counts. V usage is TRBV5-1 and J usage is TRBJ2-2, with 8 bases identical to TRBD1. Germline V lookup: CDR1 SGHRS, CDR2 YFSETQ. The J segment lost 0 bases and the V segment lost 0 bases, leaving 1 base of the junction unmatched. The CDR3 length is 16 residues. CDR3 sequence (DNA): TGCGCCAGCAGCTTGGGGACAGGGACGAACACCGGGGAGCTGTTTTTT. It yields the protein CASSLGTGTNTGELFF.

This chain joins TRBV19 and TRBJ1-2; D is possibly TRBD1 (5 bases). The CDR3 sequence is 14 residues long. Germline CDR1 reads LNHDA; CDR2 reads SQIVND (reference sequence). V shed 2 bases and J shed 4 bases, with 11 bases lying between them. This CDR3 reads CASSIQSGLYGYTF. CDR3 DNA: TGTGCCAGTAGTATACAATCGGGACTCTATGGCTACACCTTC.

This chain uses TRBV19 with TRBJ1-5; tentatively, D is TRBD1 (5 bases). The CDR3 runs to 15 residues. The germline V gene encodes CDR1 LNHDA and CDR2 SQIVND (reference sequence). Deletions cut 8 bases from V and 2 bases from J, with 16 bases between. The CDR3 region has the DNA TGTGCCAGTCGCCTGGGGACTCGGGGCAATCAGCCCCAGCATTTT. This encodes CASRLGTRGNQPQHF.

The gene calls are TRBV5-1 and TRBJ2-3; weak D call: TRBD2 (6 bases). V was shortened by 1 base and J by 0 bases, with 12 bases between the two germline ends. Germline V gives CDR1 SGHRS, CDR2 YFSETQ. The CDR3 totals 16 residues. Here the CDR3 DNA reads TGCGCCAGCAGCTTGAGGTCGGCGGGAAGCACAGATACGCAGTATTTT. It is translated as CASSLRSAGSTDTQYF.

The CDR3 protein is CASSLDGTSGGGRIQYF. Written as DNA, the CDR3 is TGTGCCAGCAGCTTAGATGGGACTAGCGGGGGCGGCCGGATTCAGTACTTC. The chain uses TRBV7-2 and TRBJ2-4, with 14 nucleotides matching TRBD2. The CDR3 length is 17 residues. V lost 1 base and J lost 10; bases outside the gene matches: 9. Germline V gene lookup returns CDR1 SGHTA and CDR2 FQGNSA. Variable domain in full (rest from reference TRBV7-2 and TRBJ2-4): GAGVSQSPSNKVTEKGKDVELRCDPISGHTALYWYRQSLGQGLEFLIYFQGNSAPDKSGLPSDRFSAERTGGSVSTLTIQRTQQEDSAVYLCASSLDGTSGGGRIQYFGAGTRLSVL.

This chain connects TRBV11-2 to TRBJ1-4; TRBD1 aligns across 9 bases. In germline, CDR1 is SGHAT, CDR2 FQNNGV. The CDR3 loop spans 17 amino acids. V lost 5 bases, J lost 0 bases, and 7 bases stayed unmatched. CDR3 sequence (DNA): TGTGCCAGCAGCCCCGGGACAGGGAGCCCAACTAATGAAAAACTGTTTTTT. Its protein product is CASSPGTGSPTNEKLFF.

The J gene is TRBJ1-5, the V gene TRBV29-1; D is possibly TRBD1 (5 bases). The CDR3 totals 14 residues. The V gene's germline CDR1 is SQVTM and CDR2 ANQGSEA. V was shortened by 4 bases and J by 2 bases, with 12 bases between the two germline ends. The CDR3 DNA sequence: TGCAGCGTTGCCGCAGGGTTTGGCAATCAGCCCCAGCATTTT. Protein: CSVAAGFGNQPQHF.

In this sample, this clone turned up once. CDR3 sequence: CASSQRDLGQPQHF. The CDR3 DNA reads TGTGCCAGCAGCCAGAGGGATTTGGGCCAGCCCCAGCATTTT. The rearrangement uses TRBV3-1 (or the pseudogene TRBV3-2) and TRBJ1-5, with D unresolved. The CDR3 totals 14 residues. The germline CDR1 and CDR2 sequences are LGHDT and YNNKEL (reference sequence). V was trimmed by 3 bases and J by 7 bases, leaving 13 bases between them.

This chain connects TRBV27 to TRBJ1-2; 9 bases are shared with TRBD1. CDR3 length equals 13 residues. V dropped 3 bases and J dropped 8; count of bases not matched to a gene: 4. Germline V gene data show CDR1 as MNHEY and CDR2 as SMNVEV (reference sequence). CDR3 residues: CASSFRTGVGYTF. The CDR3 coding sequence is TGTGCCAGCAGTTTCAGGACAGGGGTAGGCTACACCTTC.